What follows is one T cell receptor (beta chain) and its context. TCRdb itself ran the RT-PCR reads through MiXCR, one entry per CDR3 protein. The sample has approximately 720,000 distinct CDR3 sequences; approximately 15% are singletons. Germline values: CDR1 LNHDA, CDR2 SQIVND (reference sequence). The CDR3 spans 14 residues. V shed 4 bases and J shed 1 base, with 10 bases lying between them. The sequenced sample consisted of memory CD4+ T cells from blood. This TCR derives from a female donor in good health, serving as a healthy control. This rearrangement joins TRBV19 to TRBJ1-1; weak D call: TRBD1 (6 bases). Here the CDR3 DNA reads TGTGCCAGTAGTACGGGGGCGACGAACACTGAAGCTTTCTTT. Its translation: CASSTGATNTEAFF.